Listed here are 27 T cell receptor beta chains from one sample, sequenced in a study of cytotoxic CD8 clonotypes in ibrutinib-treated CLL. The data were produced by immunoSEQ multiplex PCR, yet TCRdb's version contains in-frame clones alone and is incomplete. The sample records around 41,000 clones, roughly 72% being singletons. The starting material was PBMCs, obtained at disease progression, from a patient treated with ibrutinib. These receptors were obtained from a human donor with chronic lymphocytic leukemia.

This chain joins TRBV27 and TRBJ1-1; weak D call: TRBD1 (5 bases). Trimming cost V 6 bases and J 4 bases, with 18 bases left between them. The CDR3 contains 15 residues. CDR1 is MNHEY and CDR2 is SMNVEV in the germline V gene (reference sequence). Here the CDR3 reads CASSPVGGQGTEAFF. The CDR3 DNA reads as TGTGCCAGCAGCCCCGTAGGTGGGCAGGGCACTGAAGCTTTCTTT.

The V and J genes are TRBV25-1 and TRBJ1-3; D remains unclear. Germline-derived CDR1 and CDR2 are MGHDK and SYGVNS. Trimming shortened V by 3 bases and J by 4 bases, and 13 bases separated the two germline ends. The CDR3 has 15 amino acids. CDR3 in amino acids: CASSDQWLTGNTIYF. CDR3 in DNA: TGTGCCAGCAGTGACCAGTGGCTTACGGGAAACACCATATATTTT.

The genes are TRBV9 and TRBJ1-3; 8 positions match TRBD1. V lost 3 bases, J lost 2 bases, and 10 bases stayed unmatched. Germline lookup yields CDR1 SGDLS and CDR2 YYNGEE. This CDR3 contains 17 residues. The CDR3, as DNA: TGTGCCAGCAGCGGAACGACTCAGGGGGCCGCTGGAAACACCATATATTTT. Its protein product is CASSGTTQGAAGNTIYF.

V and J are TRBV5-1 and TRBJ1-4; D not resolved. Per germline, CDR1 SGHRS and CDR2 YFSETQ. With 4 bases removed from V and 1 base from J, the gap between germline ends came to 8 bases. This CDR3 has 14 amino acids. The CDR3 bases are TGCGCCAGCAGCCTCGGAGGAACTAATGAAAAACTGTTTTTT. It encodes CASSLGGTNEKLFF.

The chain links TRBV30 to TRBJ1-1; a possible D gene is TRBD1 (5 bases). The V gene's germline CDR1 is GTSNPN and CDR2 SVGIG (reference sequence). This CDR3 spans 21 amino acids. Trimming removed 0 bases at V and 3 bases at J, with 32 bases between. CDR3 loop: CAWSVAPFGAGILVQDTEAFF. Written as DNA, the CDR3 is TGTGCCTGGAGTGTAGCCCCCTTTGGGGCAGGAATCTTGGTCCAAGACACTGAAGCTTTCTTT.

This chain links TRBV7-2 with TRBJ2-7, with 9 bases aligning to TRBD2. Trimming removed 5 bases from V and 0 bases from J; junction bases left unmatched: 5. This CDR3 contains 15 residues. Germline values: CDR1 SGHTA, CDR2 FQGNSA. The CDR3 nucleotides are TGTGCCAGCAGCGTCTCTAGCGGGGCCTCCTACGAGCAGTACTTC. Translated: CASSVSSGASYEQYF.

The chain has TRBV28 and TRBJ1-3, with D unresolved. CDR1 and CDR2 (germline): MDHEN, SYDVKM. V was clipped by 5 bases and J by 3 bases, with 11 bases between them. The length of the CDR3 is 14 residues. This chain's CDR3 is CASSTPGGGNTIYF. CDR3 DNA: TGTGCCAGCAGTACCCCGGGCGGTGGAAACACCATATATTTT.

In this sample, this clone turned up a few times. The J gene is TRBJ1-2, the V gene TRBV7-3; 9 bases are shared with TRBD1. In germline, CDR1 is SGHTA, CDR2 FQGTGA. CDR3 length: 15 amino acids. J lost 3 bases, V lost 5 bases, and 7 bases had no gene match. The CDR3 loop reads CASSPQQGADYGYTF. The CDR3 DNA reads TGTGCCAGCAGCCCGCAACAGGGGGCTGACTATGGCTACACCTTC.

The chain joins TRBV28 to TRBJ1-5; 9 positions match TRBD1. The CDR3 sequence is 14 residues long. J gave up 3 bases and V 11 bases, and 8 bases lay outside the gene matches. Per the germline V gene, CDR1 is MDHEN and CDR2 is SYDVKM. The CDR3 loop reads CAGTGGGSNQPQHF. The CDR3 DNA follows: TGTGCCGGTACAGGGGGCGGATCCAATCAGCCCCAGCATTTT.

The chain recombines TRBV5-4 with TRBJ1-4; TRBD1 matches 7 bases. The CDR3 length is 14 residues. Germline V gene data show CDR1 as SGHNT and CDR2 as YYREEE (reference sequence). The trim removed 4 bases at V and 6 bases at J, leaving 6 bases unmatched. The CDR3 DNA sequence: TGTGCCAGCAGCCGGGGACAGCCCTATGAAAAACTGTTTTTT. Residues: CASSRGQPYEKLFF.

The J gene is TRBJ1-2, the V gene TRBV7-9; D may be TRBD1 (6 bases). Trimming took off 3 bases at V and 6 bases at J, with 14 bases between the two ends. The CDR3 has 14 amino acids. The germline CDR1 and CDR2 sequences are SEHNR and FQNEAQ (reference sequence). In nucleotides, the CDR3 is TGTGCCAGCAGCTTTAACAGGGTTTCCGATGGCTACACCTTC. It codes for CASSFNRVSDGYTF.

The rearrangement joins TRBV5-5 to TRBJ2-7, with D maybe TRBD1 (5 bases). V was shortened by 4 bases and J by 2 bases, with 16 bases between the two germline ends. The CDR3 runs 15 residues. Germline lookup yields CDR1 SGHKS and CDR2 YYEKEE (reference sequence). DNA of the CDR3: TGTGCCAGCAGCCTCACCGGCAGGGTTACCTACGAGCAGTACTTC. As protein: CASSLTGRVTYEQYF.

The CDR3 DNA reads as TGCGCCAGCAGCTTGGGAACGGGACAAACCTATGGCTACACCTTC. This gives the protein CASSLGTGQTYGYTF. The chain employs TRBV5-1 and TRBJ1-2; TRBD1 is a possible D gene (6 bases). With 0 bases removed from V and 4 bases from J, the gap between germline ends came to 13 bases. The CDR3 covers 15 residues. Germline-derived CDR1 and CDR2 are SGHRS and YFSETQ.

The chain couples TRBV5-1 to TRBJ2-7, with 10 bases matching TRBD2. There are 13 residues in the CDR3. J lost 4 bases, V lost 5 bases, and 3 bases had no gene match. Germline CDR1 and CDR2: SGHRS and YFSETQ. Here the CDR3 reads CASSQREGYEQYF. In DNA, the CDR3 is TGCGCCAGCAGTCAGCGGGAGGGGTACGAGCAGTACTTC.

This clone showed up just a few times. The DNA of the CDR3 is TGTGCCAGCAGAGACTTACAGGGGGCGGATAGCAATCAGCCCCAGCATTTT. Translating it yields CASRDLQGADSNQPQHF. This chain links TRBV2 with TRBJ1-5; TRBD1 matches at 9 bases. The CDR3 contains 17 residues. V was clipped by 6 bases and J by 0 bases; unmatched bases: 9. Germline loops: CDR1 SNHLY, CDR2 FYNNEI.

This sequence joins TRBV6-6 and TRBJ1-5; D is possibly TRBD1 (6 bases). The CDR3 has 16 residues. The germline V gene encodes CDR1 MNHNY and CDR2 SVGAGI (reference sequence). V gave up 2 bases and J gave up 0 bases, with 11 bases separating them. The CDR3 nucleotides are TGTGCCAGCAGTTACAAGGCAGGGGTTAGCAATCAGCCCCAGCATTTT. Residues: CASSYKAGVSNQPQHF.

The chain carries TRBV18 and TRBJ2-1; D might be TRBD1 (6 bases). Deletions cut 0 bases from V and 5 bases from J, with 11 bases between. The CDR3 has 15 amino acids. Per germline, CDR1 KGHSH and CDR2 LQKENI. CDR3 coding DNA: TGTGCCAGCTCACCACCGGGACAACCCAACAATGAGCAGTTCTTC. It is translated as CASSPPGQPNNEQFF.

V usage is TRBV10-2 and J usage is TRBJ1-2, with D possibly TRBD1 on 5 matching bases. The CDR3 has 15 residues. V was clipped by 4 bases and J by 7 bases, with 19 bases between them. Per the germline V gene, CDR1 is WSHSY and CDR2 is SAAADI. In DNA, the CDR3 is TGCGCCAGCAGTGTGTCCACGGGACTCGGGACTGGCTACACCTTC. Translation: CASSVSTGLGTGYTF.

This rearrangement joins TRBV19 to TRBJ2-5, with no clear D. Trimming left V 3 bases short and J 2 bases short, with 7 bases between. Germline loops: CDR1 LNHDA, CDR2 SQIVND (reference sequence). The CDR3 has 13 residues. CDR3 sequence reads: CASSIRVQETQYF. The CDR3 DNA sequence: TGTGCCAGTAGTATCCGGGTGCAAGAGACCCAGTACTTC.

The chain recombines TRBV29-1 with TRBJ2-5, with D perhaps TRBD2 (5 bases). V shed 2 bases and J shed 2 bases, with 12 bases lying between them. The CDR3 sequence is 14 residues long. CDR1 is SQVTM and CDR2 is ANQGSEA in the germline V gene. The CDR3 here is CSVEQMRAQETQYF. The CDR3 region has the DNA TGCAGCGTTGAACAGATGCGGGCGCAAGAGACCCAGTACTTC.

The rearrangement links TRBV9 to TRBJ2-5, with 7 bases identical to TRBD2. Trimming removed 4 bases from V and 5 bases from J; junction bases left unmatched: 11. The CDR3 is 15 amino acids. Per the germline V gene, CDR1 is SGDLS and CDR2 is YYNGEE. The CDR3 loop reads CASSSRAGVGETQYF. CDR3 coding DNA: TGTGCCAGCAGCTCAAGGGCGGGGGTCGGTGAGACCCAGTACTTC.

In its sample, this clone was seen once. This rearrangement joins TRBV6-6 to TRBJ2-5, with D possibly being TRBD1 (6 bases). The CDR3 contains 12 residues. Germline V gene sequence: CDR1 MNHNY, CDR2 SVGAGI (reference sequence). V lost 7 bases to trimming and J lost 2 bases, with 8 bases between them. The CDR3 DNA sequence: TGTGCCAGCACAGGGACACAAGAGACCCAGTACTTC. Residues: CASTGTQETQYF.

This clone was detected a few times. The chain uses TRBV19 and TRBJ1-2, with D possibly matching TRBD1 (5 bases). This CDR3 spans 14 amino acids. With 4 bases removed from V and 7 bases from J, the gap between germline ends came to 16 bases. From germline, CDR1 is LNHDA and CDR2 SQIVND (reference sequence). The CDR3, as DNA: TGTGCCAGTAGTAATCCGGCGGGGACGAGTGGCTACACCTTC. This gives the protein CASSNPAGTSGYTF.

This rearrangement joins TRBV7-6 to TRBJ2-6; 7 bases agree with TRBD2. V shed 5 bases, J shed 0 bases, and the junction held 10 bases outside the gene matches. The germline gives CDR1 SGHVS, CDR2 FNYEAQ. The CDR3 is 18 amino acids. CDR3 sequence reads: CASSHQRGGISGANVLTF. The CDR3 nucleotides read TGTGCCAGCAGCCACCAGCGGGGCGGGATCTCTGGGGCCAACGTCCTGACTTTC.

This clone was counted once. CDR3: CASTPSGGGQGTQPQHF. CDR3 bases: TGTGCCAGCACCCCCAGTGGGGGGGGACAGGGGACTCAGCCCCAGCATTTT. This rearrangement joins TRBV2 to TRBJ1-5; TRBD1 agrees at 10 bases. Germline trimming cut 7 bases from V and 6 bases from J; bases unmatched to any gene: 15. Germline V gives CDR1 SNHLY, CDR2 FYNNEI. The CDR3 sequence is 17 residues long.

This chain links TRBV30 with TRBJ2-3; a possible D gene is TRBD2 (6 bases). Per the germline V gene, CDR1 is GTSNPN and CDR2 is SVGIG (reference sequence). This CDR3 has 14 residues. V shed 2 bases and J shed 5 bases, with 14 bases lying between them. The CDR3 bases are TGTGCCTGGAGTTGGACGGGACTCGTAGATACGCAGTATTTT. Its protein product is CAWSWTGLVDTQYF.

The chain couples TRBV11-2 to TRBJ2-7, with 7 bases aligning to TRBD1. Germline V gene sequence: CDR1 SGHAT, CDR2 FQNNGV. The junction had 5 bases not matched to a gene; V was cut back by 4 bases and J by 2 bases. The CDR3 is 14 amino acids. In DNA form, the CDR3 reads TGTGCCAGCAGCTACTGGACAGGTACCTACGAGCAGTACTTC. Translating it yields CASSYWTGTYEQYF.